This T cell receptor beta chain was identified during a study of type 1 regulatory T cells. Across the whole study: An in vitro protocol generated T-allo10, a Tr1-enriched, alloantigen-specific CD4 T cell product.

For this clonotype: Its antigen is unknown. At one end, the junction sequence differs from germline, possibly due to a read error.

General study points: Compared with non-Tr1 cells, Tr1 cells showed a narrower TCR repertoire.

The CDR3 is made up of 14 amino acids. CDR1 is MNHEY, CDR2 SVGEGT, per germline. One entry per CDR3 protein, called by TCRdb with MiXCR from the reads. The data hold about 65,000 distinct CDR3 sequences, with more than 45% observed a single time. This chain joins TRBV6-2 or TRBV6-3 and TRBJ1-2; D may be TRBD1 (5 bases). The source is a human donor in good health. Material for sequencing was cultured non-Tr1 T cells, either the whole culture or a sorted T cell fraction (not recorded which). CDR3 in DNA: TGTGCCGGCAGCCCCATCGGGGGGGTGCGTGGCTACACCTTC. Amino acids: CAGSPIGGVRGYTF.